These T cell receptor beta chains were read from a single sample in a study of blood T cell repertoires in COVID-19. Sequencing used immunoSEQ multiplex PCR; TCRdb keeps in-frame clones, though not all of them. This sample has about 170,000 clones, with roughly 84% found just once. Sequenced input: peripheral blood. Source of these receptors: a woman of 80 years or more with active or convalescent COVID-19. The CDR3 runs from the conserved cysteine through the conserved F or W. Fields, in order: CDR3 length, V gene, clone size, D gene, J gene, CDR3 DNA, CDR3 protein. A D gene is named only where the DNA matches it firmly. For some rows the clone size is stated as once, few or many, or as a class when expanded; others skip it.

15	TRBV13	.	TRBD1	TRBJ1-2	TGTGCCAGCAGCTTGGGACAGCGGATAAACTATGGCTACACCTTC	CASSLGQRINYGYTF
13	TRBV28	.	.	TRBJ1-2	TGTGCCAGCAGTAGACAGGACAACTATGGCTACACCTTC	CASSRQDNYGYTF
15	TRBV2	once	TRBD1	TRBJ2-3	TGTGCCAGCGGACGGGACAGTCTTAGCACAGATACGCAGTATTTT	CASGRDSLSTDTQYF
14	TRBV5-4	.	.	TRBJ2-5	TGTGCCAGCAGCTTGACTGTACAGCAAGAGACCCAGTACTTC	CASSLTVQQETQYF
17	TRBV6-2/TRBV6-3	.	.	TRBJ1-5	TGTGCCAGCAGTTACCCGACCGTCGGGGTCGGCAATCAGCCCCAGCATTTT	CASSYPTVGVGNQPQHF
15	TRBV5-3	.	.	TRBJ1-6	TGTGCCAGAAGCGCCGACAATCCCTATAATTCACCCCTCCACTTT	CARSADNPYNSPLHF
15	TRBV9	.	.	TRBJ1-5	TGTGCCAGCAGCGTAGATGCGGGGGGGTATCAGCCCCAGCATTTT	CASSVDAGGYQPQHF
15	TRBV7-2	.	.	TRBJ1-1	TGTGCCAGCAGCTTAGGGGGCGACACAAGAAGCCGCGCTTTCTTT	CASSLGGDTRSRAFF
17	TRBV4-1	once	TRBD2	TRBJ2-2	TGCGCCAGCAGCCAAGAGCTACTAGCGGGGGACACCGGGGAGCTGTTTTTT	CASSQELLAGDTGELFF
16	TRBV5-4	.	.	TRBJ1-2	TGTGCCAGCAGCTCACGCCAGGCAGGGGCCTCCTATGGCTACACCTTC	CASSSRQAGASYGYTF
15	TRBV28	.	TRBD1	TRBJ1-2	TGTGCCAGCAGTTTACCACAGGGGTTAAACTATGGCTACACCTTC	CASSLPQGLNYGYTF
16	TRBV30	.	.	TRBJ2-2	TGTGCCTCACCGAACCCAGTAGCGCCGAACACCGGGGAGCTGTTTTTT	CASPNPVAPNTGELFF
20	TRBV5-1	.	TRBD2	TRBJ2-4	TGCGCCAGCAGCTCGAGACCGGGACTAGCGGGAGATCTTGTCAAAAACATTCAGTACTTC	CASSSRPGLAGDLVKNIQYF
15	TRBV4-2	once	TRBD1	TRBJ1-6	TGTGCCAGCAGCCAAGTAACAGGGGGTGGTTCACCCCTCCACTTT	CASSQVTGGGSPLHF
14	TRBV19	.	.	TRBJ2-7	TGTGCCAGTAGTCGGACAGGGAGGGCGGTCGAGCAGTACTTC	CASSRTGRAVEQYF
12	TRBV6-5	.	.	TRBJ2-7	TGTGCCAGCGACGTCGAGGGCTACGAGCAGTACTTC	CASDVEGYEQYF
14	TRBV28	.	TRBD2	TRBJ2-3	TGTGCCAGCAGTCCGGGAGGGGGAGGAGATACGCAGTATTTT	CASSPGGGGDTQYF
14	TRBV5-1	.	TRBD1	TRBJ1-4	TGCGCCAGCAGCCCCACAGGGGGGAATGAAAAACTGTTTTTT	CASSPTGGNEKLFF
17	TRBV5-1	.	.	TRBJ2-3	TGCGCCAGCAGCGGCACGACCGGGACTCCTGGGGTCGAAACGCAGTATTTT	CASSGTTGTPGVETQYF
12	TRBV29-1	.	.	TRBJ2-2	TGCAGCACAAGCAGGGTGCACCGGGAGCTGTTTTTT	CSTSRVHRELFF
14	TRBV7-7	.	.	TRBJ2-1	TGTGCTAGCAGCTTAGACGGGAGAAGGAATGAGCAGTTCTTC	CASSLDGRRNEQFF
17	TRBV21-1	once	.	TRBJ2-7	TGTGCCAGCAGCAACGTAGCGGGAAGGGACCTGATCTACGAGCAGTACTTC	CASSNVAGRDLIYEQYF
16	TRBV28	few	TRBD1	TRBJ1-4	TGTGCCAGCTCCCGGACAGGCCCTGCAGTAGGTGAAAAACTGTTTTTT	CASSRTGPAVGEKLFF
19	TRBV24-1	once	TRBD1	TRBJ2-6	TGTGCCACCAGTGACCGAACGACAGGGGGGCCCTCTGGGGCCAACGTCCTGACTTTC	CATSDRTTGGPSGANVLTF
14	TRBV5-1	.	TRBD2	TRBJ2-7	TGCGCCAGCAGCTTCGCGGGGGGAGATTACGAGCAGTACTTC	CASSFAGGDYEQYF
15	TRBV14	few	.	TRBJ2-7	TGTGCCAGCAGCCAACCCGGGATTACCTACGACGGGCAGTACTTC	CASSQPGITYDGQYF
13	TRBV3-1/TRBV3-2	.	.	TRBJ1-1	TGTGCCAGCAGCCAAGGACAGAGCACTGAAGCTTTCTTT	CASSQGQSTEAFF
15	TRBV5-6	.	.	TRBJ2-1	TGTGCCAGCAGCTTGTTCGGGGGAGAGATGAGTGAGCAGTTCTTC	CASSLFGGEMSEQFF
14	TRBV6-5	.	.	TRBJ1-2	TGTGCCAGCCCCCGCGACAGTTTTAACTATGGCTACACCTTC	CASPRDSFNYGYTF
15	TRBV30	.	TRBD2	TRBJ2-1	TGTGCCTGGACCCACGGACTAGCGCGGAGCAATGAGCAGTTCTTC	CAWTHGLARSNEQFF
15	TRBV5-1	.	.	TRBJ1-5	TGCGCCAGCAGCTCAGCGGGGGGGGCCGGTCAGCCCCAGCATTTT	CASSSAGGAGQPQHF
15	TRBV7-3	.	TRBD2	TRBJ2-1	TGTGCCAGCAGCCCTAGCGGTTCCTCCTACAATGAGCAGTTCTTC	CASSPSGSSYNEQFF